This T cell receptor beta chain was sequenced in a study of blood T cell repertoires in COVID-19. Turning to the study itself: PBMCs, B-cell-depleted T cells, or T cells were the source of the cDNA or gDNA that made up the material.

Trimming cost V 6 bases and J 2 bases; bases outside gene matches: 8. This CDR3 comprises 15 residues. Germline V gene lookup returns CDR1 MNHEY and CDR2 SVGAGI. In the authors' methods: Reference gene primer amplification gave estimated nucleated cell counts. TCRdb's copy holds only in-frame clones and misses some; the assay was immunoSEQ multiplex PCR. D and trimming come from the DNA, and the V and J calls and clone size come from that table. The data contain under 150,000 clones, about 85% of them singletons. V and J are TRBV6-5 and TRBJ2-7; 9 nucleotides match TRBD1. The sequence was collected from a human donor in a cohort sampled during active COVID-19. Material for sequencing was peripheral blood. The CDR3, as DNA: TGTGCCAGCAGCGTCACCGGGACAGGGACCTACGAGCAGTACTTC. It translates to CASSVTGTGTYEQYF.